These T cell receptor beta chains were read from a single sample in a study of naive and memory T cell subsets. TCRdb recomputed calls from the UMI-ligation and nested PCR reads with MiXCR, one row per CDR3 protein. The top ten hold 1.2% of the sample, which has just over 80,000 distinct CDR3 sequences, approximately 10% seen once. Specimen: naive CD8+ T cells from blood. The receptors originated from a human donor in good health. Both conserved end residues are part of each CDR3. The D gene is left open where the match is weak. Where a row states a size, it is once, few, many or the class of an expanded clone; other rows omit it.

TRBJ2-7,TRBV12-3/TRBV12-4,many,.,CASSLLADEQYF,TGTGCCAGCAGTTTACTGGCGGACGAGCAGTACTTC
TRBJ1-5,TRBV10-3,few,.,CAIGETGSNQPQHF,TGTGCCATCGGGGAGACAGGAAGCAATCAGCCCCAGCATTTT
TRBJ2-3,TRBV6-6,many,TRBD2,CASSRTSGREADTQYF,TGTGCCAGCAGCCGTACTAGCGGGAGAGAGGCAGATACGCAGTATTTT
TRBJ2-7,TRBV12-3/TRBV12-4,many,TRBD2,CASSRSSGEYEQYF,TGTGCCAGCAGTCGGTCTAGCGGAGAATACGAGCAGTACTTC
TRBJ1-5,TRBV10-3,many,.,CAISDPLGDQPQHF,TGTGCCATCAGTGACCCGTTGGGGGATCAGCCCCAGCATTTT
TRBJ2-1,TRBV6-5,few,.,CASNLDPSGTDEQFF,TGTGCCAGCAATCTCGACCCATCAGGGACCGATGAGCAGTTCTTC
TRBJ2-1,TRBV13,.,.,CASSLKPDEQFF,TGTGCCAGCAGCTTAAAGCCGGATGAGCAGTTCTTC
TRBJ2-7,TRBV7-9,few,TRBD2,CASSYGTGTSGSKSLYEQYF,TGTGCCAGCAGCTATGGGACCGGGACTAGCGGGAGTAAATCCCTCTACGAGCAGTACTTC
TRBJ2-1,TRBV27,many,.,CASSAYNEQFF,TGTGCCAGCAGTGCGTACAATGAGCAGTTCTTC
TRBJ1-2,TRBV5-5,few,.,CASSTENVYGYTF,TGTGCCAGCAGCACCGAAAACGTCTATGGCTACACCTTC
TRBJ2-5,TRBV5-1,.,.,CASSLDAGPETQYF,TGCGCCAGCAGCTTGGATGCGGGACCCGAGACCCAGTACTTC
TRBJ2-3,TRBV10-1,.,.,CASSEGGDTQYF,TGCGCCAGCTCCGAGGGCGGAGATACGCAGTATTTT
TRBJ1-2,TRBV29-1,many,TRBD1,CSVEGTGDGYTF,TGCAGCGTTGAAGGGACAGGGGATGGCTACACCTTC
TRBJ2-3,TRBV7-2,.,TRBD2,CASSLFGTSGREASTDTQYF,TGTGCCAGCAGCCTTTTTGGGACTAGCGGGAGAGAGGCAAGCACAGATACGCAGTATTTT
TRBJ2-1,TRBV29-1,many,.,CSVEGVQGQGNNEQFF,TGCAGCGTTGAAGGAGTGCAGGGGCAGGGGAACAATGAGCAGTTCTTC
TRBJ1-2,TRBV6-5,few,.,CASSYSFSGLDGYTF,TGTGCCAGCAGTTACTCTTTCTCGGGGTTGGATGGCTACACCTTC
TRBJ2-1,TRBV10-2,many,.,CASSAGAVNLGNEQFF,TGCGCCAGCAGCGCGGGGGCGGTCAATCTCGGCAATGAGCAGTTCTTC
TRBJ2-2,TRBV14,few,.,CASSQEMERTGELFF,TGTGCCAGCAGCCAAGAAATGGAACGCACCGGGGAGCTGTTTTTT
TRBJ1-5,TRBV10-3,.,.,CAIRNPTGGAGQPQHF,TGTGCCATCAGGAACCCTACGGGGGGCGCGGGGCAGCCCCAGCATTTT
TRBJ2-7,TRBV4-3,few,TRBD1,CASSQGQGAREQYF,TGCGCCAGCAGCCAAGGACAGGGGGCTAGGGAGCAGTACTTC
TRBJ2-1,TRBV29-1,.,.,CSVEPGTVNEQFF,TGCAGCGTTGAGCCCGGGACTGTGAATGAGCAGTTCTTC
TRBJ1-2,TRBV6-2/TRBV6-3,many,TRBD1,CASSYSGQDLGGYTF,TGTGCCAGCAGTTACTCGGGACAGGACCTCGGTGGCTACACCTTC
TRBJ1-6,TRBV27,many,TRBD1,CASSVTGVPLHF,TGTGCCAGCAGCGTAACAGGGGTACCCCTCCACTTT
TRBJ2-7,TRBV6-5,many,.,CASRHSYEQYF,TGTGCCAGCAGGCACAGCTACGAGCAGTACTTC
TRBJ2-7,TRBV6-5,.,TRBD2,CASSYSQREAEQYF,TGTGCCAGCAGTTACTCCCAGCGGGAGGCCGAGCAGTACTTC
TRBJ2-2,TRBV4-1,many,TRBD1,CASSSFAGGAAGTGELFF,TGCGCCAGCAGCAGCTTCGCAGGGGGCGCGGCGGGCACCGGGGAGCTGTTTTTT
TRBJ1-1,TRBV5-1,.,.,CASSWRGDAEAFF,TGCGCCAGCAGCTGGAGGGGGGATGCTGAAGCTTTCTTT
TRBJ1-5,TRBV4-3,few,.,CASSPHRGTSQPQHF,TGCGCCAGCAGCCCACATCGAGGGACCTCCCAGCCCCAGCATTTT
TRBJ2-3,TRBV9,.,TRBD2,CASSPILAGSADTQYF,TGTGCCAGCAGCCCGATACTAGCGGGATCTGCAGATACGCAGTATTTT
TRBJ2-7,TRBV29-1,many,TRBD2,CSVEASGTSYEQYF,TGCAGCGTTGAGGCTAGCGGGACCTCCTACGAGCAGTACTTC
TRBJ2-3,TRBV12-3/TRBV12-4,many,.,CASSLAEQFRTDTQYF,TGTGCCAGCAGTTTAGCCGAGCAGTTTCGAACAGATACGCAGTATTTT
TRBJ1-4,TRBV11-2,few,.,CASSPVQGNEKLFF,TGTGCCAGCAGCCCAGTACAGGGAAATGAAAAACTGTTTTTT
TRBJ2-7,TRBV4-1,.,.,CASSQDASYYEQYF,TGCGCCAGCAGCCAAGATGCCAGCTATTACGAGCAGTACTTC
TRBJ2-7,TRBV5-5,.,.,CASSLWRSSYEQYF,TGTGCCAGCAGCTTGTGGCGGAGCTCCTACGAGCAGTACTTC
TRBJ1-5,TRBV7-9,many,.,CASGTGLNSNQPQHF,TGTGCCAGCGGAACGGGATTAAATAGCAATCAGCCCCAGCATTTT
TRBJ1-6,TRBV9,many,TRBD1,CASSPPGQGHSPLHF,TGTGCCAGCAGCCCTCCGGGACAGGGGCATTCACCCCTCCACTTT
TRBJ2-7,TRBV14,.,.,CASSRGLYEQYF,TGTGCCAGCAGCCGAGGTCTCTACGAGCAGTACTTC
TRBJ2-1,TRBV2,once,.,CAADGGAGYEQFF,TGTGCCGCGGATGGCGGGGCGGGCTATGAGCAGTTCTTC
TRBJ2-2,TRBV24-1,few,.,CATSDLERETGELFF,.
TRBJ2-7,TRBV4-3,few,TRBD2,CASSQGLGGTYEQYF,TGCGCCAGCAGCCAGGGACTAGGGGGTACCTACGAGCAGTACTTC
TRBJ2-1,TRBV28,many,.,CASQGGSYNEQFF,TGTGCCAGTCAGGGCGGTTCCTACAATGAGCAGTTCTTC
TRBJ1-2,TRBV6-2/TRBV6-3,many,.,CASSYSAVSHGYTF,TGTGCCAGCAGTTACTCGGCGGTCTCCCATGGCTACACCTTC
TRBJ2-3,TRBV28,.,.,CASSFPKGRVLHLDGVDTQYF,TGTGCCAGCAGTTTCCCGAAGGGCAGGGTTTTGCATTTGGACGGAGTGGATACGCAGTATTTT
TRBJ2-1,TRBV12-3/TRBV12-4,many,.,CASIQDRVFYNEQFF,TGTGCCAGCATCCAGGACAGAGTTTTCTACAATGAGCAGTTCTTC
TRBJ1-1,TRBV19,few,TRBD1,CASSTFGQENTEAFF,TGTGCCAGCTCAACTTTTGGACAGGAGAACACTGAAGCTTTCTTT
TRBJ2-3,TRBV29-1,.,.,CSVVGRGGSTDTQYF,TGCAGCGTTGTAGGCAGGGGAGGTAGCACAGATACGCAGTATTTT
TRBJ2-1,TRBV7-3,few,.,CASSLTTRGGSFYNEQFF,TGTGCCAGCAGCTTAACAACGAGGGGGGGGTCTTTCTACAATGAGCAGTTCTTC
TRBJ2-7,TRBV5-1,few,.,CASSLVGEGLRYEQYF,TGCGCCAGCAGCTTGGTAGGAGAGGGTCTACGATACGAGCAGTACTTC
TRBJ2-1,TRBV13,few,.,CASSLASARRHYNEQFF,TGTGCCAGCAGCTTAGCCTCGGCGCGGCGGCATTACAATGAGCAGTTCTTC
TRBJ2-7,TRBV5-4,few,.,CASSFGEREQYF,TGTGCCAGCAGCTTCGGGGAGAGGGAGCAGTACTTC
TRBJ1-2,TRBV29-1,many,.,CSALFQQDGSYGYTF,TGCAGCGCGTTATTTCAACAAGACGGGAGCTATGGCTACACCTTC
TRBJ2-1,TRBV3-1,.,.,CASSQEGGTAKNEQFF,TGTGCCAGCAGCCAAGAGGGAGGGACAGCAAAAAATGAGCAGTTCTTC
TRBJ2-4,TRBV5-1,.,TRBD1,CASSWAGTGQNIQYF,TGCGCCAGCAGCTGGGCCGGGACAGGGCAAAACATTCAGTACTTC
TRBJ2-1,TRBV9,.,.,CASTPPLGNEQFF,TGTGCCAGCACCCCCCCCTTGGGCAATGAGCAGTTCTTC
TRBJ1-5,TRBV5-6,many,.,CASSLRFQPQHF,TGTGCCAGCAGCTTGCGATTCCAGCCCCAGCATTTT